This paragraph reports one T cell receptor (beta chain). Its specificity is unknown. These data are taken from a study of T cell responses to AZD1222 COVID-19 vaccine. Notes on the study in general: Most donors were white British and more were female, and clonal diversity was possibly underestimated.

The junction had 18 bases not matched to a gene; V was cut back by 9 bases and J by 7 bases. Germline V gene data show CDR1 as SGHRS and CDR2 as YFSETQ. CDR3 length: 15 amino acids. Sequenced by immunoSEQ multiplex PCR; TCRdb stores in-frame clones only, minus some. The sample shows about 140,000 clones, approximately 92% of them seen only once. The rearrangement joins TRBV5-1 to TRBJ1-1; 7 positions agree with TRBD1. The sequences come from peripheral blood, collected on day 0 of AZD1222 vaccination. The receptor was derived from an adult in good health. This CDR3 reads CATTETGMISSEAFF. CDR3 DNA sequence: TGCGCCACCACAGAGACAGGGATGATCTCGAGTGAAGCTTTCTTT. Looking up the rest from reference TRBV5-1 and TRBJ1-1 gives the full variable domain: KAGVTQTPRYLIKTRGQQVTLSCSPISGHRSVSWYQQTPGQGLQFLFEYFSETQRNKGNFPGRFSGRQFSNSRSEMNVSTLELGDSALYLCATTETGMISSEAFFGQGTRLTVV.